Listed below are T cell receptor beta chains from one sample, sequenced in a study of blood T cell repertoires in COVID-19. The protocol was immunoSEQ multiplex PCR, while the TCRdb copy is restricted to in-frame clones and leaves out a portion. This table holds roughly 97,000 clones, about 79% found once. The specimen sequenced was peripheral blood. Source of these receptors: a woman aged 80 or over with active or convalescent COVID-19. The conserved cysteine and the conserved F or W are not part of the CDR3 here.

v_call | cdr3_aa
TRBV28 | ASRTRGLRTGELF
TRBV30 | AWSVPPRGYT
TRBV10-3 | AIKTGTGDTEAF
TRBV12-3/TRBV12-4 | ASSNGTGGYT
TRBV6-6 | ASSHRDILPNQPQH
TRBV5-4 | ASRASGRAGETQY
TRBV6-1 | ASSGAPDTQY
TRBV7-2 | ASSPRGEVEQY
TRBV15 | ATSRERRGRTYEQY
TRBV2 | ASNGGVNQPQH
TRBV6-2/TRBV6-3 | ASSSTSGSLYEQY
TRBV29-1 | SVCFSQGTEAF
TRBV2 | ASSGGSYNEQF
TRBV7-3 | ASRPTGSHTEAF
TRBV9 | ASSGDTIGRGGYT
TRBV5-3 | ARSLGRGGPGETQY
TRBV2 | ASGQGASWSNQPQH
TRBV5-4 | ASSAGLAANTGELF
TRBV11-2 | ASSLFGTGNEQF
TRBV29-1 | SVDTGFSGNTIY
TRBV24-1 | ATSDLEQNYGYT
TRBV5-4 | ASATTGTNSPLH
TRBV29-1 | SVEFGSGSTEQF
TRBV2 | ASSVLGAGANVLT
TRBV2 | ASSRLAGAYNEQF
TRBV10-3 | ASRGQKDEQY
TRBV19 | ASSIFLYKTGKNTEAF
TRBV19 | ASSIRGRGRQPQH
TRBV7-3 | ASSPTPSSYNEQF